What follows is one T cell receptor beta chain and its context. The antigen is unknown. Some clones are missing from TCRdb's copy, which holds only in-frame ones; the method was immunoSEQ multiplex PCR. The table includes about 140,000 clones, about 92% detected once. The V gene's germline CDR1 is SGHVS and CDR2 FQNEAQ. The V segment lost 5 bases and the J segment 4 bases; nucleotides outside the gene matches: 7. The CDR3 runs to 14 residues. These data belong to a study of T cell responses to AZD1222 COVID-19 vaccine. Broader study findings: A mostly white British donor set with more females was recruited, and clonal diversity was possibly underestimated. It was only after the peak T cell response that any repertoires were sampled.

The receptor's source is an adult in good health. The sequenced sample was peripheral blood, obtained on day 0 of AZD1222 vaccination. The gene calls are TRBV7-8 and TRBJ1-1, with 7 bases identical to TRBD1. The CDR3 sequence is CASSRQGAITEAFF. In nucleotides, the CDR3 is TGTGCCAGCAGCCGACAGGGTGCCATCACTGAAGCTTTCTTT. The complete variable domain, with remaining parts taken from reference TRBV7-8 and TRBJ1-1, reads GAGVSQSPRYKVAKRGQDVALRCDPISGHVSLFWYQQALGQGPEFLTYFQNEAQLDKSGLPSDRFFAERPEGSVSTLKIQRTQQEDSAVYLCASSRQGAITEAFFGQGTRLTVV.